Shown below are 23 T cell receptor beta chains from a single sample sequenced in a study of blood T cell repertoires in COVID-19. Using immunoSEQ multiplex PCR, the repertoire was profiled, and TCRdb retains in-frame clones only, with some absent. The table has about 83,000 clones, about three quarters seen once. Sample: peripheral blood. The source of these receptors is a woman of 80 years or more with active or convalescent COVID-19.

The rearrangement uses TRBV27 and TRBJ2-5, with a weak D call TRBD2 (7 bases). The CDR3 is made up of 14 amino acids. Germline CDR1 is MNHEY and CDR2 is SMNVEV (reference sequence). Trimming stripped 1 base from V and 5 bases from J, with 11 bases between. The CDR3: CASSLWGGAETQYF. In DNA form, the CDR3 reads TGTGCCAGCAGTTTATGGGGGGGGGCGGAGACCCAGTACTTC.

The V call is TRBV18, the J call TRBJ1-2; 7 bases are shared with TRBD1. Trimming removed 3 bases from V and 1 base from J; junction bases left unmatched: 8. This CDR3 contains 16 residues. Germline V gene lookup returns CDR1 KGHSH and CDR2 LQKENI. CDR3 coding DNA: TGTGCCAGCTCACCCTCAGGGGACAGCCTTAACTATGGCTACACCTTC. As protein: CASSPSGDSLNYGYTF.

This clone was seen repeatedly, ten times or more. The CDR3 region has the DNA TGTGCCAGCAGCCCCGGGACAGCCTCCTACGAGCAGTACTTC. It is translated as CASSPGTASYEQYF. This chain connects TRBV5-6 to TRBJ2-7, with 7 bases lining up with TRBD1. V was pared by 4 bases and J by 0 bases, with 4 bases of the junction left unmatched. Per germline, CDR1 SGHDT and CDR2 YYEEEE. The CDR3 length is 14 residues.

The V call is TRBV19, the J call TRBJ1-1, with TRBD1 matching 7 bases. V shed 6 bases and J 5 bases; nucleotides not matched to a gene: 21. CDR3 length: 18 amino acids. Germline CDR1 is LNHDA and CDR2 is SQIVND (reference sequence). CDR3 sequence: CASSFRDSRNRGVTEAFF. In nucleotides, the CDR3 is TGTGCCAGTAGCTTCCGGGACAGTCGAAATAGGGGAGTGACTGAAGCTTTCTTT.

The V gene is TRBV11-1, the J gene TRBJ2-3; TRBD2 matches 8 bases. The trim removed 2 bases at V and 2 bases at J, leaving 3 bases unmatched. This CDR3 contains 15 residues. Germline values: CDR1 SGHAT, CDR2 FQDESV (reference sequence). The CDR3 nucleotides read TGTGCCAGCAGCTTACGGGGACTAGTCACAGATACGCAGTATTTT. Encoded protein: CASSLRGLVTDTQYF.

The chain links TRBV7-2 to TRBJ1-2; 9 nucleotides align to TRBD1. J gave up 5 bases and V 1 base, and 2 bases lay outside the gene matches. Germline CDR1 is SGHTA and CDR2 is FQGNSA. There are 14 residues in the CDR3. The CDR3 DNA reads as TGTGCCAGCAGCTTAGAAGGGACAGGGTATGGCTACACCTTC. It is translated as CASSLEGTGYGYTF.

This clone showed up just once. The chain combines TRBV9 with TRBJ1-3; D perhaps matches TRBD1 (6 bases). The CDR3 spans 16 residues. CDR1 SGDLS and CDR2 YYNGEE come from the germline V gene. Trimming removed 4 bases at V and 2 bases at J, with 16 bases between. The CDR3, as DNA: TGTGCCAGCAGCCCCGCGGGGGGCTTTGCTGGAAACACCATATATTTT. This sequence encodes CASSPAGGFAGNTIYF.

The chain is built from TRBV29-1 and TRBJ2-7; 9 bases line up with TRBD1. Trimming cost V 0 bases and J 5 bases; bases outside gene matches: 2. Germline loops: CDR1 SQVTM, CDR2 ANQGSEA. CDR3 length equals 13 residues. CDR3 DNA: TGCAGCGTTGAAGATGGACAGGGGAACGAGCAGTACTTC. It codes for CSVEDGQGNEQYF.

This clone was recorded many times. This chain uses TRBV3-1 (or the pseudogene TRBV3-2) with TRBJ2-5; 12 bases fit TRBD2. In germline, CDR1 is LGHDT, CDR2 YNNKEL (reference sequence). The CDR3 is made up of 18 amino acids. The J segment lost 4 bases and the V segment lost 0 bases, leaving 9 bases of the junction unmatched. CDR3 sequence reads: CASSQDLTSGGRGETQYF. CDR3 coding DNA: TGTGCCAGCAGCCAAGATTTGACTAGCGGGGGCCGGGGAGAGACCCAGTACTTC.

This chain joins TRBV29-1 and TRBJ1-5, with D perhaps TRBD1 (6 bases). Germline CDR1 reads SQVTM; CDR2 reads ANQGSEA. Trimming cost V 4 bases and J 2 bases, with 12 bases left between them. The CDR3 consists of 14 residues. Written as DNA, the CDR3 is TGCAGCGTTGTTACAGGGACCGGCAATCAGCCCCAGCATTTT. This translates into CSVVTGTGNQPQHF.

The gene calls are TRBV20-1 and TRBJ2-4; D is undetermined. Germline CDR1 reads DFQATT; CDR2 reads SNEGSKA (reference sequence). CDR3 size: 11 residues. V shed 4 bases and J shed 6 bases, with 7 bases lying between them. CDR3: CSAKDRNIQYF. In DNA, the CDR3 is TGCAGTGCTAAAGACCGAAACATTCAGTACTTC.

The CDR3 here is CASSRVAGVKWNEQFF. The CDR3 DNA sequence: TGTGCCAGCAGCCGAGTAGCGGGGGTAAAGTGGAATGAGCAGTTCTTC. This chain links TRBV3-1 (or the pseudogene TRBV3-2) with TRBJ2-1; the match to TRBD2 covers 9 bases. Per the germline V gene, CDR1 is LGHDT and CDR2 is YNNKEL (reference sequence). The junction had 11 bases not matched to a gene; V was cut back by 4 bases and J by 7 bases. The CDR3 loop spans 16 amino acids.

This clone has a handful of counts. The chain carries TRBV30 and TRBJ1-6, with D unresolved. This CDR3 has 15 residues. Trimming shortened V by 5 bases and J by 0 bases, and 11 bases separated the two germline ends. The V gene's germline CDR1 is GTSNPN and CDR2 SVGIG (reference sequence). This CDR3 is CAWSFTSSYNSPLHF. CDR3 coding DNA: TGTGCCTGGTCGTTCACGAGCTCCTATAATTCACCCCTCCACTTT.

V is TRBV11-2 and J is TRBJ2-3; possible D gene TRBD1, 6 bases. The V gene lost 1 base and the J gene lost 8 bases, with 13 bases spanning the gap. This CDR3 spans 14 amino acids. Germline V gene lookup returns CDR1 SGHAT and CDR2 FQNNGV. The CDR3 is CASSLGRGHGTQYF. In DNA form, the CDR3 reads TGTGCCAGCAGCTTAGGTCGGGGACACGGTACGCAGTATTTT.

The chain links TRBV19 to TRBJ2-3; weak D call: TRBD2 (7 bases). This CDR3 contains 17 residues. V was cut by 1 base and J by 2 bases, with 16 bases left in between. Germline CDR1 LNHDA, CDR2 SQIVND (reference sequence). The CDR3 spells CASSIAGGRAYTDTQYF. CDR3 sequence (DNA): TGTGCCAGTAGTATAGCGGGGGGCCGCGCCTACACAGATACGCAGTATTTT.

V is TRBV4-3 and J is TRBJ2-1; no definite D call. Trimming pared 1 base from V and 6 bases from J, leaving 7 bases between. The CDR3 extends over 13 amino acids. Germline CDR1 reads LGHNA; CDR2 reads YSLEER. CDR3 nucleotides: TGCGCCAGCAGCCAAGGTCCTTTCAATGAGCAGTTCTTC. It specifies CASSQGPFNEQFF.

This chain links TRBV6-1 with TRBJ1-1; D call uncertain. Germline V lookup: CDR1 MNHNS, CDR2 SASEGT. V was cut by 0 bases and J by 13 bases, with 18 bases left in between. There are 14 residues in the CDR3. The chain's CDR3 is CASSEARRIHSFFF. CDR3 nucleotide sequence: TGTGCCAGCAGTGAAGCGCGCAGGATCCACTCTTTTTTCTTT.

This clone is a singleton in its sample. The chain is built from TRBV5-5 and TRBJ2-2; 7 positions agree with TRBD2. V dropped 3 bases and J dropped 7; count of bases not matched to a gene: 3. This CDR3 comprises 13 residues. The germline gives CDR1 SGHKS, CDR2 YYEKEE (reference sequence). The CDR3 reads CASSWREGGELFF. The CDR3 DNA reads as TGTGCCAGCAGCTGGAGGGAGGGCGGGGAGCTGTTTTTT. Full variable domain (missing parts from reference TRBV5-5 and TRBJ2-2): DAGVTQSPTHLIKTRGQQVTLRCSPISGHKSVSWYQQVLGQGPQFIFQYYEKEERGRGNFPDRFSARQFPNYSSELNVNALLLGDSALYLCASSWREGGELFFGEGSRLTVL.

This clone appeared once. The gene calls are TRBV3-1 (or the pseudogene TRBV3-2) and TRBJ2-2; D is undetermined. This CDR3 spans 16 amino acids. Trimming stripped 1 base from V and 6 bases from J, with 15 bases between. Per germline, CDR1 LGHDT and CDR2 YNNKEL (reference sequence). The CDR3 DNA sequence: TGTGCCAGCAGCCAAGGAGACTCCTTCTTTCCCGGGGAGCTGTTTTTT. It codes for CASSQGDSFFPGELFF.

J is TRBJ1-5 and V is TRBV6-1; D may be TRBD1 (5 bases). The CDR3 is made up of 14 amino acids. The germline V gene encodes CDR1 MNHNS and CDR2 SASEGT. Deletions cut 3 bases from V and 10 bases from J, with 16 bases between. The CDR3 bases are TGTGCCAGCAGTGATGCGACAGACTCCCGACCCCAGCATTTT. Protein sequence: CASSDATDSRPQHF.

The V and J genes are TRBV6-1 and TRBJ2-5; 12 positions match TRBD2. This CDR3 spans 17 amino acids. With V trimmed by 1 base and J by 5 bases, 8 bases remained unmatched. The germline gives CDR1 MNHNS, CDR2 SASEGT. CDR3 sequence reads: CASSEVWTSGVKETQYF. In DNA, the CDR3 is TGTGCCAGCAGTGAAGTTTGGACTAGCGGGGTGAAGGAGACCCAGTACTTC.

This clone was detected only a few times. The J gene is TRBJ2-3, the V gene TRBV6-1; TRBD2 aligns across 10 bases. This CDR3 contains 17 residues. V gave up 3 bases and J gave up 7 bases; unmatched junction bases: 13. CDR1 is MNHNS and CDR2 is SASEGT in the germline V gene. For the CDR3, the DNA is TGTGCCAGCAGTGACTACCTAGCGGGGGATAACAAAAATACGCAGTATTTT. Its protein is CASSDYLAGDNKNTQYF.

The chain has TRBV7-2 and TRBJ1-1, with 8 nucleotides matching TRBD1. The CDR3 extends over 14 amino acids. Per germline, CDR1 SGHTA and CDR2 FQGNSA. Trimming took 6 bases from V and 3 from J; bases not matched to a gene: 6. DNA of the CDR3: TGTGCCAGCAGTACAGGGGGTTCGTACACTGAAGCTTTCTTT. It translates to CASSTGGSYTEAFF.